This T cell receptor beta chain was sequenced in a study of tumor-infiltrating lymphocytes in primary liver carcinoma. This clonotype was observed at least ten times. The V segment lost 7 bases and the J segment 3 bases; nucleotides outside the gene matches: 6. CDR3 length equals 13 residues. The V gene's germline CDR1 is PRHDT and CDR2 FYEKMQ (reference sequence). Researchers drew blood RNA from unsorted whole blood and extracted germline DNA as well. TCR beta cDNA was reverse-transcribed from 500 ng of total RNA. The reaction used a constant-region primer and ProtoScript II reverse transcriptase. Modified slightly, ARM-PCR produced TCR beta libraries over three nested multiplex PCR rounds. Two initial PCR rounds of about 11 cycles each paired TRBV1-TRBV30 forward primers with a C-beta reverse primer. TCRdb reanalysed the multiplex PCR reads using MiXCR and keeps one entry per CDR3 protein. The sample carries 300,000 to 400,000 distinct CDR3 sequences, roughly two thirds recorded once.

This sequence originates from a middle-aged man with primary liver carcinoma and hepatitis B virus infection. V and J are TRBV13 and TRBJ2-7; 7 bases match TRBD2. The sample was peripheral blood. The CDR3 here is CASNRGDNYEQYF. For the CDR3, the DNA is TGTGCCAGCAACCGGGGGGATAACTACGAGCAGTACTTC.